This T cell receptor beta chain originates from a study of blood T cell repertoires in COVID-19. Study-wide context: The study drew acute and convalescent COVID-19 samples from the United States, Italy and Spain. The analysed material was cDNA or gDNA that came from T cells, B-cell-depleted T cells, or PBMCs.

The CDR3 spans 14 residues. Germline V gives CDR1 SEHNR, CDR2 FQNEAQ (reference sequence). V lost 0 bases, J lost 4 bases, and 6 bases lay in between. Authors' analysis steps: Amplified reference gene primers provided the basis for estimating nucleated cell counts. Profiled with immunoSEQ multiplex PCR; TCRdb holds only in-frame clones, not every one. D and trimming were read from the DNA, whereas the V and J calls and clone size are those reported in that table. The data show 180,000 or so clones, roughly 88% seen once. This clone was detected only a few times. This TCR was sampled from a human donor with active or convalescent COVID-19. The donor label of this sample is uncertain. The sequenced material came from peripheral blood. The rearrangement joins TRBV7-9 to TRBJ1-4; perhaps TRBD1 as D (5 bases). CDR3 sequence (DNA): TGTGCCAGCAGCTTAGCGCAGGGTAATGAAAAACTGTTTTTT. Translation gives CASSLAQGNEKLFF. The full variable domain, in which reference TRBV7-9 and TRBJ1-4 provide the parts outside the CDR3, is DTGVSQNPRHKITKRGQNVTFRCDPISEHNRLYWYRQTLGQGPEFLTYFQNEAQLEKSRLLSDRFSAERPKGSFSTLEIQRTEQGDSAMYLCASSLAQGNEKLFFGSGTQLSVL.